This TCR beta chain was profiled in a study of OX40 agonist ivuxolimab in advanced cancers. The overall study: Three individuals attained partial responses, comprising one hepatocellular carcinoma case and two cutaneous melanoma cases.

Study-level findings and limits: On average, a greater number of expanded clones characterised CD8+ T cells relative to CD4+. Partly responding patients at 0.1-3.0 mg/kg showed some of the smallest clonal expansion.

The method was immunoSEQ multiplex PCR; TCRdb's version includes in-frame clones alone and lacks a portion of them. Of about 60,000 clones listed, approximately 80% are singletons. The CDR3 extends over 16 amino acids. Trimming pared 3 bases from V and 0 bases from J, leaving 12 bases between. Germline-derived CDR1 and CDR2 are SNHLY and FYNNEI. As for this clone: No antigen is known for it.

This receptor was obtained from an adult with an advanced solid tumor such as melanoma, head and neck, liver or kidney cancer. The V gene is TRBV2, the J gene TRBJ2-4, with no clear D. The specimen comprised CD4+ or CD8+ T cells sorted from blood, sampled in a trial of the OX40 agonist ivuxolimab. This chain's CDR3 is CASSDRQKVAKNIQYF. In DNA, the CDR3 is TGTGCCAGCAGTGATCGCCAGAAAGTAGCCAAAAACATTCAGTACTTC.